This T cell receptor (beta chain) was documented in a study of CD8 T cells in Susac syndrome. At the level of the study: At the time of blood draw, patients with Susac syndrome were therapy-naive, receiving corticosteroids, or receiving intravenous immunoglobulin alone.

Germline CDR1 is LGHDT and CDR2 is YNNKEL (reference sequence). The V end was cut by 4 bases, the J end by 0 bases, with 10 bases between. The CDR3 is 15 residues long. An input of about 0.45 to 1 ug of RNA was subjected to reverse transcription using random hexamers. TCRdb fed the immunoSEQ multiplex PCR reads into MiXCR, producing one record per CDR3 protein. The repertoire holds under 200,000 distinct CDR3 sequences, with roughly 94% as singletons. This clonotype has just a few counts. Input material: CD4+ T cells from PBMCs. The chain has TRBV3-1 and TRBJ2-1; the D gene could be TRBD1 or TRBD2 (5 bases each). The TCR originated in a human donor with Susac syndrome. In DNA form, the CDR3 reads TGTGCCAGCAGCCCGGGACGGCTCTCCTACAATGAGCAGTTCTTC. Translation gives CASSPGRLSYNEQFF.